There are a few counts of the clone carrying this TCR beta chain. Its cognate antigen is unknown. The data derive from a study of T-cell memory formation after mild COVID-19. Study-wide background: Clusters of TCRs were largely donor specific. Study-wide results and caveats: Confirmation of SARS-CoV-2 specificity was lacking for second-wave clones peaking day 37. Clones that contracted from day 15 to 85 had balanced CD4/CD8; later expanders were CD4+ biased. In pre-infection memory, a portion of responding clones appeared, which suggested that cross-reactive memory joined.

TCRdb called the 5' RACE reads again in MiXCR, with one record for every CDR3 protein. This table holds tens of thousands of distinct CDR3 sequences, over 9% found once. This sequence originates from an adult woman who had mild COVID-19 (a few samples of this study predate the infection). Cell type and time point are not known. Sequenced input: PBMCs or a T cell subset sorted from them (not recorded which).

CDR3 protein: CASSRSGGGRDTQYF. CDR3 nucleotides: TGTGCCAGCAGCCGAAGCGGGGGAGGAAGGGATACGCAGTATTTT. The chain combines TRBV7-2 with TRBJ2-3; 8 nucleotides agree with TRBD2. This CDR3 has 15 residues. Germline loops: CDR1 SGHTA, CDR2 FQGNSA. J was trimmed by 6 bases and V by 5 bases; bases with no gene match: 10.